The 20 T cell receptor beta chains given below trace back to one sample, sequenced in a study of cytotoxic CD8 clonotypes in ibrutinib-treated CLL. Measured with immunoSEQ multiplex PCR; TCRdb has only the in-frame clones, and not every one. The sample lists about 200,000 clones, approximately 79% occurring once. The specimen comprised PBMCs, sampled after 12 months of ibrutinib treatment. The receptors come from a human donor with chronic lymphocytic leukemia.

The chain is built from TRBV6-5 and TRBJ1-5; D may be TRBD1 (5 bases). Deletions cut 0 bases from V and 4 bases from J, with 10 bases between. This CDR3 is 15 amino acids long. Germline loops: CDR1 MNHEY, CDR2 SVGAGI. The CDR3 sequence: CASSYSGLGNQPQHF. CDR3 coding DNA: TGTGCCAGCAGTTACTCGGGACTGGGAAATCAGCCCCAGCATTTT.

The genes are TRBV18 and TRBJ1-1; TRBD1 is a possible D gene (6 bases). Germline assignment: CDR1 KGHSH and CDR2 LQKENI. The CDR3 is made up of 14 amino acids. Trimming left V 3 bases short and J 5 bases short, with 13 bases between. As DNA, the CDR3 is TGTGCCAGCTCACCGGGGGCCCAGAGGACTGAAGCTTTCTTT. Translation gives CASSPGAQRTEAFF.

The gene calls are TRBV14 and TRBJ1-1; D unresolved. Trimming left V 1 base short and J 1 base short, with 10 bases between. Germline V CDR1 and CDR2: SGHDN, FVKESK. The CDR3 is 15 residues long. CDR3 DNA sequence: TGTGCCAGCAGCCAAGGAGGCGTGGCGAACACTGAAGCTTTCTTT. Translation gives CASSQGGVANTEAFF.

The chain joins TRBV5-4 to TRBJ2-5; TRBD1 matches at 10 bases. V shed 4 bases, J shed 5 bases, and the junction held 8 bases outside the gene matches. There are 15 residues in the CDR3. Germline V gene sequence: CDR1 SGHNT, CDR2 YYREEE (reference sequence). The DNA of the CDR3 is TGTGCCAGCAGCCCAGACAGGGGGCGACGGGAGACCCAGTACTTC. Its protein is CASSPDRGRRETQYF.

This chain connects TRBV11-3 to TRBJ2-7, with TRBD2 matching 9 bases. CDR1 is SGHNT and CDR2 is YENEEA in the germline V gene. V lost 3 bases, J lost 3 bases, and 12 bases stayed unmatched. The CDR3 length is 17 residues. The CDR3, as DNA: TGTGCCAGCAGCTTGATACTAGCGGGTCCCCGCGACTACGAGCAGTACTTC. It specifies CASSLILAGPRDYEQYF.

V gene TRBV28 combines with J gene TRBJ2-7; 14 positions match TRBD2. The CDR3 runs 15 residues. The V segment lost 5 bases and the J segment 5 bases; nucleotides outside the gene matches: 5. From germline, CDR1 is MDHEN and CDR2 SYDVKM. The CDR3 region is CASSPRLAGGHEQYF. The CDR3 nucleotides are TGTGCCAGCAGTCCGAGACTAGCGGGAGGGCACGAGCAGTACTTC.

This rearrangement joins TRBV6-5 to TRBJ2-7, with 10 nucleotides matching TRBD1. The CDR3 spans 14 residues. Trimming cost V 6 bases and J 5 bases; bases outside gene matches: 7. Looked up from germline, CDR1 is MNHEY and CDR2 is SVGAGI. CDR3 residues: CASRPPGQGNEQYF. CDR3 DNA sequence: TGTGCCAGCAGACCACCGGGACAGGGGAACGAGCAGTACTTC.

The CDR3 sequence is CASSLFMEETQYF. CDR3 nucleotides: TGTGCCAGCAGCTTATTTATGGAAGAGACCCAGTACTTC. The chain has TRBV7-3 and TRBJ2-5, with no clear D. Germline V gives CDR1 SGHTA, CDR2 FQGTGA. The V end lost 2 bases, the J end lost 3 bases, and 7 bases lay between the germline ends. The CDR3 is 13 residues long.

The CDR3 coding sequence is TGTGCCAGCAGCTTGGAGGGACAGGGCAATCAGCCCCAGCATTTT. Amino acid sequence: CASSLEGQGNQPQHF. This chain uses TRBV5-6 with TRBJ1-5; 8 bases fit TRBD1. The ends lost 0 bases at V and 2 bases at J; junction bases unmatched: 1. Germline values: CDR1 SGHDT, CDR2 YYEEEE. This CDR3 spans 15 amino acids.

The gene calls are TRBV10-3 and TRBJ1-2; 8 bases fit TRBD1. Unmatched junction bases numbered 11, after V lost 11 bases and J lost 6 bases. The CDR3 runs 13 residues. CDR1 ENHRY and CDR2 SYGVKD come from the germline V gene. In DNA form, the CDR3 reads TGTGCCGCCCGACCCCCAGGGGGCCATGGCTACACCTTC. Protein: CAARPPGGHGYTF.

The V and J genes are TRBV7-8 and TRBJ1-5; D unresolved. Germline loops: CDR1 SGHVS, CDR2 FQNEAQ. The V end lost 5 bases, the J end lost 5 bases, and 10 bases lay between the germline ends. The CDR3 is 13 residues long. CDR3 nucleotide sequence: TGTGCCAGCAGCCTCTCCGGGGATCAGCCCCAGCATTTT. It is translated as CASSLSGDQPQHF.

The chain has TRBV19 and TRBJ1-5, with D unresolved. In germline, CDR1 is LNHDA, CDR2 SQIVND (reference sequence). There are 16 residues in the CDR3. Trimming shortened V by 5 bases and J by 4 bases, and 18 bases separated the two germline ends. The CDR3 region is CASSGYFGYGNQPQHF. The CDR3 DNA reads as TGTGCCAGTAGTGGTTATTTCGGCTACGGAAATCAGCCCCAGCATTTT. The full variable domain, with the rest looked up from reference TRBV19 and TRBJ1-5, is DGGITQSPKYLFRKEGQNVTLSCEQNLNHDAMYWYRQDPGQGLRLIYYSQIVNDFQKGDIAEGYSVSREKKESFPLTVTSAQKNPTAFYLCASSGYFGYGNQPQHFGDGTRLSIL.

This sequence joins TRBV6-4 and TRBJ2-3; D gene uncertain. Germline V gene data show CDR1 as MRHNA and CDR2 as SNTAGT. The V end was cut by 8 bases, the J end by 6 bases, with 15 bases between. The CDR3 has 13 amino acids. This CDR3 is CASRDPTGDTQYF. In nucleotides, the CDR3 is TGTGCCAGCCGAGACCCGACCGGGGATACGCAGTATTTT.

The rearrangement uses TRBV19 and TRBJ1-4; D gene uncertain. V lost 5 bases to trimming and J lost 6 bases, with 10 bases between them. The V gene's germline CDR1 is LNHDA and CDR2 SQIVND (reference sequence). CDR3 length: 13 amino acids. The CDR3 protein is CASSVWTDEKLFF. As DNA, the CDR3 is TGTGCCAGTAGTGTCTGGACGGATGAAAAACTGTTTTTT.

This clone has a handful of counts. V usage is TRBV6-5 and J usage is TRBJ1-5; 10 bases are shared with TRBD1. V lost 2 bases to trimming and J lost 2 bases; unmatched junction nucleotides: 0. This CDR3 is built from 15 residues. Germline V lookup: CDR1 MNHEY, CDR2 SVGAGI. For the CDR3, the DNA is TGTGCCAGCAGTTACGGACAGGGGGGCAATCAGCCCCAGCATTTT. It specifies CASSYGQGGNQPQHF.

The CDR3 region is CASRPTGGQGYTF. The CDR3 DNA reads as TGTGCCAGCAGGCCCACAGGGGGCCAGGGCTACACCTTC. The J gene is TRBJ1-2, the V gene TRBV5-6; 9 bases align to TRBD1. Germline CDR1 is SGHDT and CDR2 is YYEEEE. The V and J ends lost 5 bases and 8 bases, in that order; junction bases with no gene match: 7. The CDR3 extends over 13 amino acids.

The CDR3 is CASSVDTSAYNEQFF. CDR3 bases: TGTGCCAGCAGCGTAGACACTAGCGCCTACAATGAGCAGTTCTTC. The chain employs TRBV9 and TRBJ2-1; 7 positions agree with TRBD2. Trimming removed 0 bases from V and 2 bases from J; junction bases left unmatched: 2. Per the germline V gene, CDR1 is SGDLS and CDR2 is YYNGEE. CDR3 length equals 15 residues.

The J gene is TRBJ2-2, the V gene TRBV2; D is possibly TRBD1 or TRBD2 (5 bases each). The ends were cut back, 1 base at V and 0 bases at J, with 9 bases in the middle. Germline values: CDR1 SNHLY, CDR2 FYNNEI. The CDR3 is made up of 16 amino acids. The CDR3 DNA follows: TGTGCCAGCAGTGAAGTTTGGGGGTCGAACACCGGGGAGCTGTTTTTT. Translation gives CASSEVWGSNTGELFF.

The chain is built from TRBV18 and TRBJ1-4, with TRBD1 matching 8 bases. V lost 1 base, J lost 13 bases, and 2 bases stayed unmatched. The length of the CDR3 is 12 residues. Germline V gene lookup returns CDR1 KGHSH and CDR2 LQKENI. This CDR3 reads CASSPRTGRLFF. Written as DNA, the CDR3 is TGTGCCAGCTCACCACGGACAGGGCGACTGTTTTTT.

This sequence joins TRBV6-1 and TRBJ1-2, with D tentatively TRBD1 (5 bases). V was cut by 2 bases and J by 3 bases, with 16 bases left in between. Germline assignment: CDR1 MNHNS and CDR2 SASEGT. The CDR3 is 16 residues long. CDR3 loop: CASSEFGGTYHYGYTF. Here the CDR3 DNA reads TGTGCCAGCAGTGAATTTGGGGGTACATATCACTATGGCTACACCTTC.